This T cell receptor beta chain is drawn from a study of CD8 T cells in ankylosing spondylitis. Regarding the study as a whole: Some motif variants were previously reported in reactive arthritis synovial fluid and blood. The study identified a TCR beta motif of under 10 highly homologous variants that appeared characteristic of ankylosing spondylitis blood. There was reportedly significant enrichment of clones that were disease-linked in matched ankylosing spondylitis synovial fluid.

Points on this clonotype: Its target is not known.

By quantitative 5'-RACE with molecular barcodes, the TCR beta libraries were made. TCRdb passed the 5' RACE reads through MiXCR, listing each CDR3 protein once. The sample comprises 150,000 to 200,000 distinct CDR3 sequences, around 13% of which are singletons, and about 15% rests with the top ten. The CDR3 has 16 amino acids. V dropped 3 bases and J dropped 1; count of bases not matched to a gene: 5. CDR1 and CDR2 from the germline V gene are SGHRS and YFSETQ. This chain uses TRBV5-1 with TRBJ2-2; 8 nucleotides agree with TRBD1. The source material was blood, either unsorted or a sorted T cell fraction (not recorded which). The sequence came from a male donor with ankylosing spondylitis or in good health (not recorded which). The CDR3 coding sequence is TGCGCCAGCAGCTCGCCGGGACAGGAGAACACCGGGGAGCTGTTTTTT. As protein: CASSSPGQENTGELFF. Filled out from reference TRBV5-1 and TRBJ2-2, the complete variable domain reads KAGVTQTPRYLIKTRGQQVTLSCSPISGHRSVSWYQQTPGQGLQFLFEYFSETQRNKGNFPGRFSGRQFSNSRSEMNVSTLELGDSALYLCASSSPGQENTGELFFGEGSRLTVL.